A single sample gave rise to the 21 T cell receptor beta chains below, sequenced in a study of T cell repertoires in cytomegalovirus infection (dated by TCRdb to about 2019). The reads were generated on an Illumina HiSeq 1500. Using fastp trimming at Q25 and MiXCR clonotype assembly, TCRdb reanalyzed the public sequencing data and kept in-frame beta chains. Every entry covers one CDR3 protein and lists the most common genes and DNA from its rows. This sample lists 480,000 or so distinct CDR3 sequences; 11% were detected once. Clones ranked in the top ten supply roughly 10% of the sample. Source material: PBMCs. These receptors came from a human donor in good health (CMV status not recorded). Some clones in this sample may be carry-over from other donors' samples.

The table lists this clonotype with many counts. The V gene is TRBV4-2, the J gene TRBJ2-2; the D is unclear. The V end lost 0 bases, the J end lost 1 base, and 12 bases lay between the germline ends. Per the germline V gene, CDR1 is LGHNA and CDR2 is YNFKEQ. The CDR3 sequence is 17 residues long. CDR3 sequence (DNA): TGTGCCAGCAGCCAAGAAGGCTACTATCAGAACACCGGGGAGCTGTTTTTT. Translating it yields CASSQEGYYQNTGELFF.

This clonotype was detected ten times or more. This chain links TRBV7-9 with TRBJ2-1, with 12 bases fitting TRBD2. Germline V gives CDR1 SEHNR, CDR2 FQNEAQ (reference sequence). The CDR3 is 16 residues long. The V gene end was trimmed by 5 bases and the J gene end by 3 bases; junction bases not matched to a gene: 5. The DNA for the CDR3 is TGTGCCAGCAGCGCACGACTAGCGGGGGACTACAATGAGCAGTTCTTC. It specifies CASSARLAGDYNEQFF.

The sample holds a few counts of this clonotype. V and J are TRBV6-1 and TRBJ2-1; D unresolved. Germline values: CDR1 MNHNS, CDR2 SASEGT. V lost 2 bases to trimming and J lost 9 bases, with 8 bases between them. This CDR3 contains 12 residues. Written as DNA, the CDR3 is TGTGCCAGCAGTGAAAGATTGGGTGAGCAGTTCTTC. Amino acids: CASSERLGEQFF.

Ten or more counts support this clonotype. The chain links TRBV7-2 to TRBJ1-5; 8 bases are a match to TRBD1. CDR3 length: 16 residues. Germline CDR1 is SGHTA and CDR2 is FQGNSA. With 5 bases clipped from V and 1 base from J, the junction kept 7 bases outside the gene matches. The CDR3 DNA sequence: TGTGCCAGCAGCCCTAGACAGGGGCGAAGCAATCAGCCCCAGCATTTT. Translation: CASSPRQGRSNQPQHF.

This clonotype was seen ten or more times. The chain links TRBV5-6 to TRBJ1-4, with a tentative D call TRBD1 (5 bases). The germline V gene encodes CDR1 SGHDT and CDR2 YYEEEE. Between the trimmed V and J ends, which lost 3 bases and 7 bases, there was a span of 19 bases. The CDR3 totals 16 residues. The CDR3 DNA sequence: TGTGCCAGCAGCTCGAAGTCCGGGACCGAACGTGAAAAACTGTTTTTT. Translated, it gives CASSSKSGTEREKLFF.

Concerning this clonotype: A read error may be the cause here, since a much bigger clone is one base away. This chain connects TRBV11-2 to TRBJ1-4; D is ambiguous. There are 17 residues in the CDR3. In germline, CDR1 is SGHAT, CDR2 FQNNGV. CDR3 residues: CASSLRGSVATNEKLLF. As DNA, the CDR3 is TGTGCCAGCAGCTTAAGAGGTTCGGTTGCAACTAATGAAAAACTGCTTTTT.

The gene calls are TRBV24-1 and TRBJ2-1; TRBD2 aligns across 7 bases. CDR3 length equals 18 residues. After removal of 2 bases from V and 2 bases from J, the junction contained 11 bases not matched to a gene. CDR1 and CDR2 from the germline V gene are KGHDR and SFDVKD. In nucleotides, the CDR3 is TGTGCCACCAGTGATTCCAGCCTTCCTCGGGGGGCCTACAATGAGCAGTTCTTC. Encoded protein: CATSDSSLPRGAYNEQFF.

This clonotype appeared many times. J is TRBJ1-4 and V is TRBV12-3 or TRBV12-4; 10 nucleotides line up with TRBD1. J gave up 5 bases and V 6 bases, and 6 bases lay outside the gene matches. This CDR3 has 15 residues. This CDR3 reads CASRTDRGLNEKLFF. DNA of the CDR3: TGTGCCAGCAGAACAGACAGGGGGCTGAATGAAAAACTGTTTTTT.

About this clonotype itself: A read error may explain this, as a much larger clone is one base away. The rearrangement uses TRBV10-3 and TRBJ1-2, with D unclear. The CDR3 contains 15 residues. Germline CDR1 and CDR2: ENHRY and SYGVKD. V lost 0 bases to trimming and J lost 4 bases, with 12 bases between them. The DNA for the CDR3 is TGTGCCATCAGTGAGTCGGGAGCGGGCGGCTATGGCTACACCTTC. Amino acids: CAISESGAGGYGYTF.

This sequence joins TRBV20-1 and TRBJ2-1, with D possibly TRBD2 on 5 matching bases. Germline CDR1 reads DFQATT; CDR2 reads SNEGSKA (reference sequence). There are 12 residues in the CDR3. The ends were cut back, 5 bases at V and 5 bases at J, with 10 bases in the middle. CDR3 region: CSAGSPDNEQFF. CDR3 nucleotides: TGCAGTGCTGGGAGTCCGGACAATGAGCAGTTCTTC.

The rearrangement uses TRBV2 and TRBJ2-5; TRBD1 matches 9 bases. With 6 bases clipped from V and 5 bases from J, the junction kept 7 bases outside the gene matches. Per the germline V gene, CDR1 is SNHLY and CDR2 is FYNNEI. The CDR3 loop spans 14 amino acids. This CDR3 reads CASSRDRAAETQYF. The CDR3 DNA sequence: TGTGCCAGCAGCCGGGACAGGGCCGCGGAGACCCAGTACTTC.

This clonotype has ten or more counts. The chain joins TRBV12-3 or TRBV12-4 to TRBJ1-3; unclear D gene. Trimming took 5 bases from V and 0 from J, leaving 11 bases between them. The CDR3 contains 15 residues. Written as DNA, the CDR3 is TGTGCCAGCAGTCCCAGCACGAGCTCTGGAAACACCATATATTTT. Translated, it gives CASSPSTSSGNTIYF.

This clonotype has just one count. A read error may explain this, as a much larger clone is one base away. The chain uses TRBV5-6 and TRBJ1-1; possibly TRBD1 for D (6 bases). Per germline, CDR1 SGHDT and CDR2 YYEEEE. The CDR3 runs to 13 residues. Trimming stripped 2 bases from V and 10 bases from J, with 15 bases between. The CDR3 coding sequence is TGTGCCAGCAGCTTAGCGACAGGTGCCGGAGCTTTCTTT. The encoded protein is CASSLATGAGAFF.

CDR3 sequence reads: CASSYARTGMYNEQFF. Written as DNA, the CDR3 is TGTGCCAGCAGTTACGCGCGGACAGGGATGTACAATGAGCAGTTCTTC. The chain employs TRBV6-5 and TRBJ2-1; 8 bases agree with TRBD1. CDR3 size: 16 residues. CDR1 and CDR2 (germline): MNHEY, SVGAGI. Trimming took 2 bases from V and 4 from J; bases not matched to a gene: 7.

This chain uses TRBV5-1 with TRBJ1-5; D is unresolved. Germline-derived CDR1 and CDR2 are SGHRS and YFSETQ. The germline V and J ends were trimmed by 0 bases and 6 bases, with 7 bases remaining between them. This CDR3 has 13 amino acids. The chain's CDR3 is CASSLGVAQPQHF. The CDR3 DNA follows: TGCGCCAGCAGCTTGGGGGTAGCTCAGCCCCAGCATTTT.

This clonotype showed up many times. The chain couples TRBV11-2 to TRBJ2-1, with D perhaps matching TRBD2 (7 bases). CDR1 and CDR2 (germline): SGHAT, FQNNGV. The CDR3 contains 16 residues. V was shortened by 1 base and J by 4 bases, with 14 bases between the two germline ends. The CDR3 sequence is CASSLVVGGAYNEQFF. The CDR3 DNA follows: TGTGCCAGCAGCTTAGTAGTGGGGGGGGCTTACAATGAGCAGTTCTTC.

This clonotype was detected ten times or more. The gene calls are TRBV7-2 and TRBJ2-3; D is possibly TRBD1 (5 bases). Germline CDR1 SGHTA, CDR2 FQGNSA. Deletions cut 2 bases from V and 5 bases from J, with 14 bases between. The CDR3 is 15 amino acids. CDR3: CASSLNKGWGDTQYF. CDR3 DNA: TGTGCCAGCAGCTTAAACAAGGGGTGGGGAGATACGCAGTATTTT.

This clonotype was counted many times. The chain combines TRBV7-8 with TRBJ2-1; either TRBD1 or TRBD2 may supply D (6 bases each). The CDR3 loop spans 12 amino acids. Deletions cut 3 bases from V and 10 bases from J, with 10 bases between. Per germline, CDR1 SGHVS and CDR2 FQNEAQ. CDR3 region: CASSLGAGEQFF. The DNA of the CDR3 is TGTGCCAGCAGCTTGGGGGCGGGGGAGCAGTTCTTC.

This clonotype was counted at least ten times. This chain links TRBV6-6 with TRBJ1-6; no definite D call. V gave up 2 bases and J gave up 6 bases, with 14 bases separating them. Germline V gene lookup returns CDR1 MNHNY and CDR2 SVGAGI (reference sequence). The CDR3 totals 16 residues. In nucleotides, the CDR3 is TGTGCCAGCAGTTACCCTCAACAGAGAGTTAATTCACCCCTCCACTTT. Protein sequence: CASSYPQQRVNSPLHF.

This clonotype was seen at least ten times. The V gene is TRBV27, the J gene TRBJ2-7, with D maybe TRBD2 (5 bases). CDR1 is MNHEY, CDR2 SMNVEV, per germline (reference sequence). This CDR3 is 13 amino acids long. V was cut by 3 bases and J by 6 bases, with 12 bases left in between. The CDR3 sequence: CASSFEGMGEQYF. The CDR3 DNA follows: TGTGCCAGCAGTTTCGAGGGAATGGGCGAGCAGTACTTC.

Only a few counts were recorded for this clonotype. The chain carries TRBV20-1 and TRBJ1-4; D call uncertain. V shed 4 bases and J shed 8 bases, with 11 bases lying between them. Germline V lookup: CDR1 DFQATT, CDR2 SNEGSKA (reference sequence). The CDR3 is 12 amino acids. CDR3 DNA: TGCAGTGCTAACGGGCAGGCCGAAAAACTGTTTTTT. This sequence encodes CSANGQAEKLFF.